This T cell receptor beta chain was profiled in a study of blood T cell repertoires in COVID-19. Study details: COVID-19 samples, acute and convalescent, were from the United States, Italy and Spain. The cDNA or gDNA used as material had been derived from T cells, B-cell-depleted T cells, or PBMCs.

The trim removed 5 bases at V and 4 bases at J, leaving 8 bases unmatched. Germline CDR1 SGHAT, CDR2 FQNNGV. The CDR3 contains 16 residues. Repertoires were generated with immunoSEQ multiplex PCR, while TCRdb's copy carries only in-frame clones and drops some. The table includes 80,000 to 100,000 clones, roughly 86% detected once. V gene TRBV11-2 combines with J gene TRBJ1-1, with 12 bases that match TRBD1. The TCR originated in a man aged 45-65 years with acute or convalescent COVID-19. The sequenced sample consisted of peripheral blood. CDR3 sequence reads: CASSPNQGQGATEAFF. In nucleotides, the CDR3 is TGTGCCAGCAGCCCGAACCAGGGACAGGGGGCCACTGAAGCTTTCTTT.